The clone carrying this T cell receptor beta chain turned up a few times. Its specificity is unknown. It was with 60 Vbeta and 13 Jbeta primers that the PCR ran. In the original processing: Unique TCR beta chains numbered roughly 80 million in a later analysis, with roughly 10 million shared. Sequencing used immunoSEQ multiplex PCR; TCRdb keeps in-frame clones, though not all of them. V, J and clone size were drawn from that table, and D and trimming were deduced from the DNA. Found here are about 250,000 clones, around 78% of them singletons; the top ten hold around 0.44%. The sample belongs to a study of cytomegalovirus exposure and HLA in healthy donors. At the level of the study: The roughly 120 million unique TCR beta sequences, from about 170 million T cells, were found by an earlier analysis.

Study-level points and caveats: Productive rates of about 90% or about 30% were seen for most TCR beta V segments in an earlier analysis.

The clonotype comes from a boy aged 10-17 years in good health and CMV-seronegative. Sequencing input: PBMCs.

The CDR3 nucleotides read TGTGCCAGCAGTGGCAGGGAATTCACTGAAGCTTTCTTT. This encodes CASSGREFTEAFF. The V gene is TRBV6-5, the J gene TRBJ1-1, with D tentatively TRBD1 (5 bases). This CDR3 spans 13 amino acids. The germline gives CDR1 MNHEY, CDR2 SVGAGI. Trimming stripped 5 bases from V and 4 bases from J, with 11 bases between.